The 5 T cell receptor beta chains in this list originate from one sample, sequenced in a study of blood T cell repertoires in COVID-19. The table came from immunoSEQ multiplex PCR; TCRdb's copy has only in-frame clones and leaves some out. There are a few hundred thousand clones in the sample; roughly 87% occur only once, and more than 8.5% lies in the top ten. Sequencing was performed on PBMCs or T cells enriched from blood (not recorded which). These receptors came from a woman in her late teens or twenties who had recovered from COVID-19.

V and J are TRBV11-1 and TRBJ2-7; D gene ambiguous. Germline CDR1 and CDR2: SGHAT and FQDESV (reference sequence). Trimming took off 4 bases at V and 2 bases at J, with 12 bases between the two ends. The CDR3 length is 14 residues. CDR3 bases: TGTGCCAGCAGCTCCCTTGGCATGACCTACGAGCAGTACTTC. This encodes CASSSLGMTYEQYF.

This clone appeared a single time. The sample carries other DNA sequences with the same CDR3. The genes are TRBV6-5 and TRBJ2-6; D perhaps matches TRBD2 (5 bases). Germline CDR1 MNHEY, CDR2 SVGAGI. Trimming pared 3 bases from V and 0 bases from J, leaving 6 bases between. The CDR3 has 15 residues. Here the CDR3 reads CASSYGLSGANVLTF. DNA for the CDR3: TGTGCCAGCAGTTATGGACTCTCTGGGGCCAACGTCCTGACTTTC.

The chain has TRBV7-9 and TRBJ1-1; D gene unclear. This CDR3 is 12 amino acids long. V was trimmed by 1 base and J by 7 bases, leaving 7 bases between them. CDR1 is SEHNR and CDR2 is FQNEAQ in the germline V gene (reference sequence). In nucleotides, the CDR3 is TGTGCCAGCAGCTTAGGGGCAGTTGAAGCTTTCTTT. Residues: CASSLGAVEAFF.

In its sample, this clone was seen once. V and J are TRBV7-9 and TRBJ1-1; TRBD1 matches 8 bases. V shed 4 bases and J 5 bases; nucleotides not matched to a gene: 12. The CDR3 runs to 16 residues. CDR1 and CDR2 (germline): SEHNR, FQNEAQ (reference sequence). The CDR3 spells CASSSRQGMVSTEAFF. In DNA form, the CDR3 reads TGTGCCAGCAGCTCACGACAGGGGATGGTTTCTACTGAAGCTTTCTTT.

The chain links TRBV4-3 to TRBJ2-3; 7 bases are shared with TRBD2. Germline CDR1 reads LGHNA; CDR2 reads YSLEER. The CDR3 has 16 residues. Trimming cost V 0 bases and J 3 bases; bases outside gene matches: 6. In DNA, the CDR3 is TGCGCCAGCAGCCAAGAGGGGAGGGAGGGGACAGATACGCAGTATTTT. Translation: CASSQEGREGTDTQYF.